Listed below are T cell receptor beta chains from one sample, sequenced in a study of T-cell reconstitution after alpha-beta-depleted transplantation in children. TCRdb recomputed calls from the PCR reads with MiXCR, one row per CDR3 protein. Of around 300,000 distinct CDR3 sequences in the sample, roughly 11% were seen once. This specimen was peripheral blood, taken 180 days after TCRalphabeta/CD19-depleted stem cell transplant. The source of these receptors is a male patient between 2 and 9 years old who had a stem cell transplant for chronic granulomatous disease, so the T cells may come from the graft donor. The CDR3 runs from the conserved cysteine through the conserved F or W. A D gene is named only where the DNA matches it firmly. Size is stated for part of the rows, as once, few or many counts, or as a class when the clone is expanded.

d_gene,abundance,j_gene,v_gene,CDR3aa,CDR3nt
.,many,TRBJ2-7,TRBV29-1,CSVVLVVGEQYF,TGCAGCGTTGTATTGGTTGTTGGCGAGCAGTACTTC
TRBD2,many,TRBJ2-7,TRBV5-1,CASSSSGGLAGVFGEQYF,TGCGCCAGCAGCTCGTCTGGTGGTCTAGCGGGAGTTTTTGGCGAGCAGTACTTC
.,few,TRBJ2-7,TRBV9,CASSVGLEYEQYF,TGTGCCAGCAGCGTAGGATTAGAGTACGAGCAGTACTTC
.,many,TRBJ1-3,TRBV12-3/TRBV12-4,CASTLGISGNTIYF,TGTGCCAGCACCCTAGGGATTTCTGGAAACACCATATATTTT
TRBD2,many,TRBJ2-1,TRBV2,CASGDYANEQFF,TGTGCCAGCGGGGACTACGCCAATGAGCAGTTCTTC
.,many,TRBJ2-5,TRBV7-6,CASSPLQAVARETQYF,TGTGCCAGCAGCCCTCTCCAGGCCGTGGCAAGAGAAACCCAGTACTTC
.,few,TRBJ1-6,TRBV19,CASRAEPITSPLHF,TGTGCCAGCCGCGCGGAACCGATCACTTCACCCCTCCACTTT
.,many,TRBJ1-6,TRBV7-2,CASSLTEISPLHF,TGTGCCAGCAGCTTGACAGAAATATCACCCCTCCACTTT
.,many,TRBJ1-2,TRBV12-3/TRBV12-4,CASSLRSFDYGYTF,TGTGCCAGCAGTTTAAGGTCTTTTGACTATGGCTACACCTTC
.,many,TRBJ2-3,TRBV6-5,CASSYSSQRFTDTQYF,TGTGCCAGCAGTTACTCGAGCCAACGGTTCACAGATACGCAGTATTTT
TRBD2,many,TRBJ2-5,TRBV12-5,CASGTQTQRGTQETQYF,TGTGCTAGTGGGACCCAGACCCAGCGGGGGACCCAAGAGACCCAGTACTTC
.,many,TRBJ1-5,TRBV6-2/TRBV6-3,CASSRDEGNQPQHF,TGTGCCAGCAGTAGGGACGAGGGCAATCAGCCCCAGCATTTT
.,many,TRBJ1-1,TRBV4-1,CASSQKVLGVTEAFF,TGCGCCAGCAGCCAGAAGGTCCTCGGGGTCACTGAAGCTTTCTTT
.,many,TRBJ2-5,TRBV12-3/TRBV12-4,CASSFEGGRETQYF,TGTGCCAGCAGTTTTGAGGGGGGGCGAGAGACCCAGTACTTC
TRBD2,many,TRBJ2-3,TRBV7-3,CASSLRGSGSSTDTQYF,TGTGCCAGCAGCTTACGCGGGAGCGGATCAAGCACAGATACGCAGTATTTT
TRBD1,many,TRBJ2-6,TRBV7-9,CASSFDRGGANVLTF,TGTGCCAGCAGCTTCGACAGGGGCGGGGCCAACGTCCTGACTTTC
TRBD2,many,TRBJ2-1,TRBV29-1,CSVQREEHEQFF,TGCAGCGTGCAGCGGGAGGAGCATGAGCAGTTCTTC
TRBD1,.,TRBJ1-1,TRBV7-2,CASSNMTGAHSRF,TGTGCCAGCAGCAATATGACAGGGGCGCATTCTAGATTT
.,.,TRBJ2-3,TRBV6-2/TRBV6-3,CASSHQSRRDKADTQYF,TGTGCCAGCAGCCACCAATCCAGGCGGGACAAAGCAGATACGCAGTATTTT
.,many,TRBJ1-2,TRBV7-2,CASSLEQTSYGYTF,TGTGCCAGCAGCTTAGAACAGACCTCGTATGGCTACACCTTC
TRBD2,many,TRBJ2-1,TRBV5-1,CASSAHAGVISYNEQFF,TGCGCCAGCAGCGCCCACGCGGGAGTTATCTCCTACAATGAGCAGTTCTTC
.,many,TRBJ1-1,TRBV5-1,CASSLERTPNTEAFF,TGCGCCAGCAGCTTGGAGAGGACCCCGAACACTGAAGCTTTCTTT
TRBD1,many,TRBJ1-2,TRBV20-1,CSARVPQGRWYGYTF,TGCAGTGCTAGAGTTCCACAGGGGAGATGGTATGGCTACACCTTC
.,many,TRBJ1-5,TRBV12-3/TRBV12-4,CASSWGEDQPQHF,TGTGCCAGCAGTTGGGGGGAAGACCAGCCCCAGCATTTT
TRBD1,many,TRBJ2-7,TRBV4-2,CASSQGRTGGVSYEQYF,TGTGCCAGCAGCCAAGGCCGCACAGGGGGCGTCTCCTACGAGCAGTACTTC
TRBD1,.,TRBJ2-7,TRBV19,CASGAAQGSYEQYF,TGTGCCAGTGGGGCAGCACAGGGGTCATACGAGCAGTACTTC
.,many,TRBJ2-7,TRBV6-5,CASSPDQGPDKPYEQYF,TGTGCCAGCAGTCCCGACCAAGGACCCGATAAACCCTACGAGCAGTACTTC
TRBD1,many,TRBJ2-2,TRBV6-5,CASSPTGENTGELFF,TGTGCCAGCAGTCCGACAGGGGAAAACACCGGGGAGCTGTTTTTT
.,many,TRBJ2-2,TRBV5-1,CASSPGLSAGELFF,TGCGCCAGCAGCCCCGGGCTATCGGCCGGGGAGCTGTTTTTT
.,many,TRBJ1-5,TRBV7-9,CASSADSVQPQHF,TGTGCCAGCAGCGCGGATTCGGTTCAGCCCCAGCATTTT
.,many,TRBJ2-7,TRBV20-1,CSAREGTYEQYF,TGCAGTGCTAGAGAAGGCACCTACGAGCAGTACTTC
.,many,TRBJ2-1,TRBV20-1,CSARDQQGDNEQFF,TGCAGTGCTAGAGATCAACAGGGAGACAATGAGCAGTTCTTC
TRBD2,many,TRBJ2-7,TRBV20-1,CSTSAGTSGVGTYEQYF,TGCAGTACCTCCGCCGGGACTAGCGGGGTAGGGACCTACGAGCAGTACTTC
.,.,TRBJ1-3,TRBV5-1,CASSVTGQLSGNTIYF,TGCGCCAGCAGCGTAACAGGGCAACTCTCTGGAAACACCATATATTTT
TRBD2,many,TRBJ2-7,TRBV7-2,CASSTTRGVVSGQYF,TGTGCCAGCAGCACAACTCGGGGGGTGGTCTCTGGTCAGTACTTC
.,many,TRBJ2-1,TRBV29-1,CSVEDLHWDGGPTYNEQFF,TGCAGCGTTGAAGATCTGCACTGGGACGGGGGGCCTACCTACAATGAGCAGTTCTTC
.,many,TRBJ1-2,TRBV25-1,CASSEPGQGRYTF,TGTGCCAGCAGTGAACCGGGACAAGGGCGCTACACCTTC
.,many,TRBJ2-7,TRBV18,CASSPSSEGSYEQYF,TGTGCCAGCTCACCATCTAGCGAGGGCTCCTACGAGCAGTACTTC
.,many,TRBJ2-2,TRBV10-3,CAISDPRGAAQNTGELFF,TGTGCCATCAGTGACCCCAGGGGGGCAGCGCAGAACACCGGGGAGCTGTTTTTT
.,many,TRBJ2-7,TRBV11-2,CASRSVQVREQYF,TGTGCCAGCCGGTCGGTACAAGTGCGCGAGCAGTACTTC
.,.,TRBJ2-1,TRBV2,CASSEETGAYNEQFF,TGTGCCAGCAGTGAGGAAACAGGCGCCTACAATGAGCAGTTCTTC
.,many,TRBJ2-1,TRBV15,CATSRDLGANEQFF,TGTGCCACCAGCAGAGATCTAGGAGCCAATGAGCAGTTCTTC
.,.,TRBJ2-3,TRBV7-6,CASSLGGAGSIDTQYF,TGTGCCAGCAGCTTAGGTGGGGCGGGCTCCATAGATACGCAGTATTTT
TRBD1,.,TRBJ2-7,TRBV4-1,CASSQLRQGKYEQYF,TGCGCCAGCAGCCAACTCCGACAGGGGAAATACGAGCAGTACTTC
.,many,TRBJ2-7,TRBV6-5,CASSYDATGLSYEQYF,TGTGCCAGCAGTTACGACGCGACAGGCCTCTCCTACGAGCAGTACTTC
.,many,TRBJ1-6,TRBV12-3/TRBV12-4,CASSLARNSPLHF,TGTGCCAGCAGTTTAGCGCGAAATTCACCCCTCCACTTT
.,many,TRBJ2-7,TRBV7-2,CASSHRDTYEQYF,TGTGCCAGCAGCCACCGGGACACCTACGAGCAGTACTTC
.,.,TRBJ2-5,TRBV5-4,CASSSNSGLSQLETQYF,TGTGCCAGCAGCTCCAACTCTGGCCTCAGTCAACTAGAGACCCAGTACTTC